This T cell receptor (beta chain) was identified in a study of cytomegalovirus exposure and HLA in healthy donors. Whole-study results and caveats: Further analysis, carried out later, found HLA-associated TCR beta chains more clonally expanded than equally common other chains. It was reported that TCR beta sequences correctly inferred the HLA-A and HLA-B alleles for most subjects.

Turning to this clone: As yet, its antigen is unknown.

PCR involved 60 Vbeta and 13 Jbeta primers. Authors' analysis steps: In a later analysis, approximately 80 million unique TCR beta chains included roughly 11 million shared by two or more donors. Sequenced by immunoSEQ multiplex PCR; TCRdb stores in-frame clones only, minus some. V, J and clone size were drawn from that table, and D and trimming were deduced from the DNA. Among about 150,000 clones listed, more than 80% were seen once. After removal of 5 bases from V and 6 bases from J, the junction contained 6 bases not matched to a gene. CDR1 and CDR2 (germline): SEHNR, FQNEAQ (reference sequence). CDR3 size: 15 residues.

The receptor comes from a male donor in good health and CMV-seronegative. This chain connects TRBV7-9 to TRBJ1-4; the match to TRBD1 covers 10 bases. Sequenced sample: PBMCs. The CDR3 nucleotides are TGTGCCAGCAGCGTTTTGACAGGGGGCTATGAAAAACTGTTTTTT. Amino acid sequence: CASSVLTGGYEKLFF.